Detailed here is one T cell receptor beta chain. No antigen is known for it. The record originates from a study of persistence of HIV-infected CD4 T cells. This was the immunoSEQ version 4 assay in survey mode. Profiled with immunoSEQ multiplex PCR; TCRdb holds only in-frame clones, not every one. Among almost 20,000 clones listed, 65% were seen once. The ends were cut back, 4 bases at V and 2 bases at J, with 10 bases in the middle. This CDR3 region has 14 residues. Germline assignment: CDR1 KGHDR and CDR2 SFDVKD. Cells were stimulated with overlapping HIV-1 Gag 15-mer peptides. Sorting selected CD4+ T cells upregulating both CD40 ligand and CD69. Undetectable plasma HIV-1 RNA below 50 copies/mL lasted at least 4 years.

The TCR originated in an adult woman with HIV who was CMV-seropositive. Sequencing used CD4+ T cells sorted from PBMCs after roughly 18-hour stimulation, obtained from a patient who received antiretroviral therapy. This chain links TRBV24-1 with TRBJ1-2; TRBD1 is a possible D gene (5 bases). The CDR3 DNA sequence: TGTGCCACCAGTGAGGGGACTTTGAACTATGGCTACACCTTC. This gives the protein CATSEGTLNYGYTF.